This is a list of T cell receptor beta chains from one sample in a study of blood T cell repertoires in COVID-19. Profiling relied on immunoSEQ multiplex PCR, and the TCRdb table lists in-frame clones only, not all of them. Of about 350,000 clones detected, 70% to 90% appear once; the ten largest clones hold 7.1%. The sample was peripheral blood. The receptors derive from a woman aged 55-75 years with COVID-19, enrolled during active disease. Both conserved end residues are part of each CDR3. A D gene is named only where the DNA matches it firmly. Clone size is not always given. Where it is, it says once, few, many or a class for expanded clones.

TRBV10-3	.	.	TRBJ1-1	CAIRDSTEAFF	TGTGCCATCAGGGACAGCACTGAAGCTTTCTTT
TRBV2	.	.	TRBJ2-5	CAYSRRETQYF	TGTGCCTACAGCAGGAGGGAGACCCAGTACTTC
TRBV5-1	.	.	TRBJ1-2	CASSWKDSNYGYTF	TGCGCCAGCAGCTGGAAGGACTCTAACTATGGCTACACCTTC
TRBV27	TRBD1	.	TRBJ1-2	CASSSDPGTGYGYTF	TGTGCCAGCAGTTCCGATCCCGGGACAGGGTATGGCTACACCTTC
TRBV12-3/TRBV12-4	.	.	TRBJ2-7	CASSRTETYEQYF	TGTGCCAGCAGTCGGACAGAAACCTACGAGCAGTACTTC
TRBV5-4	TRBD2	.	TRBJ2-2	CASSPPLGGGRGELFF	TGTGCCAGCAGCCCCCCTTTGGGCGGGGGGCGAGGGGAGCTGTTTTTT
TRBV6-5	.	.	TRBJ1-6	CASNNNSPLHF	TGTGCCAGCAATAATAATTCACCCCTCCACTTT
TRBV19	.	.	TRBJ2-2	CASSIDTGVGLFF	TGTGCCAGTAGTATAGATACCGGAGTCGGGCTGTTTTTT
TRBV6-5	TRBD1	.	TRBJ1-2	CASSSGGSGYTF	TGTGCCAGCAGTTCAGGGGGCAGTGGCTACACCTTC
TRBV3-1/TRBV3-2	TRBD1	few	TRBJ2-7	CASSRPGQGNEQYF	TGTGCCAGCAGCCGACCGGGACAGGGCAACGAGCAGTACTTC